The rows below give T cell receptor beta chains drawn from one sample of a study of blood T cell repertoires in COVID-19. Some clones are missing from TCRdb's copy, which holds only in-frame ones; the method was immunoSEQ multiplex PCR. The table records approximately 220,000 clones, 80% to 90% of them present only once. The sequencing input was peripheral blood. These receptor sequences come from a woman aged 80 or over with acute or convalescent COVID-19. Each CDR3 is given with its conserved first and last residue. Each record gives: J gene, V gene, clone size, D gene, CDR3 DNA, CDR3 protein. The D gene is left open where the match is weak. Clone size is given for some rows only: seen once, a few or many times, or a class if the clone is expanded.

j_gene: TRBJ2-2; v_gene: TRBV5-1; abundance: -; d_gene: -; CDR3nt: TGCGCCAGCAGCTTGGTCTTCGGGACAAACACCGGGGAGCTGTTTTTT; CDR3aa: CASSLVFGTNTGELFF
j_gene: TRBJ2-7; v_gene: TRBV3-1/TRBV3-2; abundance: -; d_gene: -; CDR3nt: TGTGCCAGCAGCCAAAGAGCGTCAGTCATCGAGCAGTACTTC; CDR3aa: CASSQRASVIEQYF
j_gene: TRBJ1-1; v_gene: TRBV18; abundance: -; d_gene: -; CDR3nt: TGTGCCAGCTCACCACGGGAGGGAAACACTGAAGCTTTCTTT; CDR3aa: CASSPREGNTEAFF
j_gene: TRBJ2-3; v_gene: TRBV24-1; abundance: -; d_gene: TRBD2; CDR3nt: TGTGCCACCAGTGAACCCGCCCTGGTCGGGACTAGCATGAATACGCAGTATTTT; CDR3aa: CATSEPALVGTSMNTQYF
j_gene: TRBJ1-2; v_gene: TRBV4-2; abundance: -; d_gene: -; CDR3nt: TGTGCCAGCAGCCAAGAACCGACAGAGCTTGGCTACACCTTC; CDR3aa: CASSQEPTELGYTF
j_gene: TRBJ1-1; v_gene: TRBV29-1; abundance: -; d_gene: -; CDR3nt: TGCAGTGCAAGAGGAGGCGGGAACACTGAAGCTTTCTTT; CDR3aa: CSARGGGNTEAFF
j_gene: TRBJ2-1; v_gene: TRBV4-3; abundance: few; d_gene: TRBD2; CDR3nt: TGCGCCAGCGCACCCGGGACTAGCGGGGGGGCTCCCTACAATGAGCAGTTCTTC; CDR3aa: CASAPGTSGGAPYNEQFF
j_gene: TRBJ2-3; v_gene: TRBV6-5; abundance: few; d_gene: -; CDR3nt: TGTGCCAGCAGCTACGCTACGGGTGTTTTAGGTACGCAGTATTTT; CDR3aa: CASSYATGVLGTQYF
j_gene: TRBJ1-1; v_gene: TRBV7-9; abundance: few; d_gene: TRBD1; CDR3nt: TGTGCCAGCACCAGCGGCGGCGAACAGGGGTTGAACACTGAAGCTTTCTTT; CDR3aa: CASTSGGEQGLNTEAFF
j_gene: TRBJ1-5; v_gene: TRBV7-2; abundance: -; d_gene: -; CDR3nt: TGTGCCAGCAGCTTAGGGAGTAATAGCAATCAGCCCCAGCATTTT; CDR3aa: CASSLGSNSNQPQHF
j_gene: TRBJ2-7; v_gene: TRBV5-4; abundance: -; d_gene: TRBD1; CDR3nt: TGTGCCAGCAGCCCGGGGACAGCTGCTTCTTACGAGCAGTACTTC; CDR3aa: CASSPGTAASYEQYF
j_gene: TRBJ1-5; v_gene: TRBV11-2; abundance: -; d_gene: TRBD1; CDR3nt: TGTGCCAGCAGTACAGGGGGTCAGCCCCAGCATTTT; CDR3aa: CASSTGGQPQHF
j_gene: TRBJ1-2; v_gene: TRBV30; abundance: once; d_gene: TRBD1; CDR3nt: TGTGCCTGGAGTCCCGGGACAGGGAACTATGGCTACACCTTC; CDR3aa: CAWSPGTGNYGYTF
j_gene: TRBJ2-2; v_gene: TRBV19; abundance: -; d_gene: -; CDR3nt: TGTGCCAGTAGTATGCGATCAGCGATGGGCACCGGGGAGCTGTTTTTT; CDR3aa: CASSMRSAMGTGELFF
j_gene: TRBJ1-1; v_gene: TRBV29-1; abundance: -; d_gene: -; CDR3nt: TGCAGCGCCTCGAACACTGAAGCTTTCTTT; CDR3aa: CSASNTEAFF
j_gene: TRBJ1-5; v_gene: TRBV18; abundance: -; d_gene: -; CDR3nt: TGTGCCAGCTCCTATGACAGACGCAATCAGCCCCAGCATTTT; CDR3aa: CASSYDRRNQPQHF
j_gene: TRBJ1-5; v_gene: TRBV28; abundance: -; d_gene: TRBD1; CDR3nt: TGTGCCAGCAGTATAATACAGGGGGGAGGACAGCCCCAGCATTTT; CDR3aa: CASSIIQGGGQPQHF
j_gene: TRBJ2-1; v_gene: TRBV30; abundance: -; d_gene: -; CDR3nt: TGTGCCTGGAGTCGTAGGGGCGATGAGCAGTTCTTC; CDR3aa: CAWSRRGDEQFF
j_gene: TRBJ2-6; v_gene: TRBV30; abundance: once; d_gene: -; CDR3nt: TGTGCCTGCTCCTCTGGGGCCAACGTCCTGACTTTC; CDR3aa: CACSSGANVLTF
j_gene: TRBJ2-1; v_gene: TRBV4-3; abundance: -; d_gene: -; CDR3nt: TGCGCCAGCAGCCAAGCGGCAGGTTCCTACAATGAGCAGTTCTTC; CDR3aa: CASSQAAGSYNEQFF